This T cell receptor (beta chain) was captured in a study of beta chain features in type 1 diabetes. Study-level findings and limits: A greater similarity of naive, central memory and Treg TCRB repertoires was seen among patients than among healthy donors. In every one of the four CD4+ subsets, TCRB CDR3s were moderately but significantly shorter in Type 1 diabetes patients.

Germline values: CDR1 SGHRS, CDR2 YFSETQ. With 0 bases removed from V and 0 bases from J, the gap between germline ends came to 8 bases. The CDR3 runs 15 residues. Reverse transcribing all isolated RNA meant expressed TCRB transcripts were sequenced. Method: immunoSEQ multiplex PCR; TCRdb's copy keeps in-frame clones and lacks some. The table has about 150,000 clones, almost 8% seen once. With regard to this clone: The target antigen is unknown.

Via the markers CD45RO/CCR7/CD25/CD127/CD95/CD27, stem cell-like memory, regulatory, central memory and naive CD4+ cells were sorted. Over 95% purity was reached by all sorted populations. This rearrangement joins TRBV5-1 to TRBJ2-3; tentatively, D is TRBD2 (5 bases). The sequenced material came from central memory CD4+ T cells from blood. This TCR was recovered from a man aged 18 to 35 with type 1 diabetes. CDR3 DNA sequence: TGCGCCAGCAGCTTGGGACTATCTAGCACAGATACGCAGTATTTT. Encoded protein: CASSLGLSSTDTQYF.